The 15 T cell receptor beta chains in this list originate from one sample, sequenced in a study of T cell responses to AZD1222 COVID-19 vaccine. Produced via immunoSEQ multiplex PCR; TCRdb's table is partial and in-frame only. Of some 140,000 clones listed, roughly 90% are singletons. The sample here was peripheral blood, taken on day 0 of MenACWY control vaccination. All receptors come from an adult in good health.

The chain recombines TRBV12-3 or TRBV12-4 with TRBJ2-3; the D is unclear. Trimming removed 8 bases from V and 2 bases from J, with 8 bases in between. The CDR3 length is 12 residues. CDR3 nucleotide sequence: TGTGCCAGCCACGGGTACACAGATACGCAGTATTTT. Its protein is CASHGYTDTQYF.

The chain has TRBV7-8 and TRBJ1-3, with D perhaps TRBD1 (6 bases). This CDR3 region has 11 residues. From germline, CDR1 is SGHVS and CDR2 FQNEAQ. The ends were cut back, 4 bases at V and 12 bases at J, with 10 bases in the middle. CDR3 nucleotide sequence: TGTGCCAGCAGCTCGGGGGCAGGCATATATTTT. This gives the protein CASSSGAGIYF.

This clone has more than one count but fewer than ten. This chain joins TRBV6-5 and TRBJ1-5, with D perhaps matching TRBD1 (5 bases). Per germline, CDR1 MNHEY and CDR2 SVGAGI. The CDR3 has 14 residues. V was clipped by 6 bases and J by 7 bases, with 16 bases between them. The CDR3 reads CASRLQVDHQPQHF. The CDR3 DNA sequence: TGTGCCAGCAGATTACAGGTGGATCACCAGCCCCAGCATTTT.

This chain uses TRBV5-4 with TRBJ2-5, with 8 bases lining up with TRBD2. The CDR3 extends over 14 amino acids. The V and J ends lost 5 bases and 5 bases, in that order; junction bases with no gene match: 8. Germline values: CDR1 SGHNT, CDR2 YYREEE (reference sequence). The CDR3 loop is CASSPPGGLETQYF. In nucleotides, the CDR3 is TGTGCCAGCAGTCCCCCGGGAGGGTTGGAGACCCAGTACTTC.

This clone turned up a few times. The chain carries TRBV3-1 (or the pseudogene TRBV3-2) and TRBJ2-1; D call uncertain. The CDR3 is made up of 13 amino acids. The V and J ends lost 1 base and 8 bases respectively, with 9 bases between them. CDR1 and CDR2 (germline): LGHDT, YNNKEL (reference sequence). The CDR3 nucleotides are TGTGCCAGCAGCCAAGGTCTAGTCTATGAGCAGTTCTTC. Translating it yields CASSQGLVYEQFF.

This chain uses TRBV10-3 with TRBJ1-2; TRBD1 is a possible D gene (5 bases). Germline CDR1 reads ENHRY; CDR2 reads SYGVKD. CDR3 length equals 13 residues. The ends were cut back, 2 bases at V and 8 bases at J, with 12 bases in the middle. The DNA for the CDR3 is TGTGCCATCAGTGAGAGGCAGGGTGGGGGCTACACCTTC. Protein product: CAISERQGGGYTF.

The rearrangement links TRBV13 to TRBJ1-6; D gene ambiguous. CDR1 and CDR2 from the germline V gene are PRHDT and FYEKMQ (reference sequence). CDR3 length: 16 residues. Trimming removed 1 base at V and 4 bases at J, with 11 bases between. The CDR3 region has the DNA TGTGCCAGCAGCTTAGACGGCGGAACTTATAATTCACCCCTCCACTTT. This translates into CASSLDGGTYNSPLHF.

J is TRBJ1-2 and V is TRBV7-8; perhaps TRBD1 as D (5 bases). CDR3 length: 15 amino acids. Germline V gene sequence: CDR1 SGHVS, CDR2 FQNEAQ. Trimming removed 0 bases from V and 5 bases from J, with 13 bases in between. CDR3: CASSLALGAEYGYTF. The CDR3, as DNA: TGTGCCAGCAGCTTAGCGTTAGGGGCGGAATATGGCTACACCTTC.

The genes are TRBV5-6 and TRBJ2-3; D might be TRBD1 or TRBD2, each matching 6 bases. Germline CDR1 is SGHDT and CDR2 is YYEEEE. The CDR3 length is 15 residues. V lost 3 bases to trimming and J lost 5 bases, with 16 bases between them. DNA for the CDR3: TGTGCCAGCAGCTCCGAGGGGGGCGTAATAGATACGCAGTATTTT. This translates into CASSSEGGVIDTQYF.

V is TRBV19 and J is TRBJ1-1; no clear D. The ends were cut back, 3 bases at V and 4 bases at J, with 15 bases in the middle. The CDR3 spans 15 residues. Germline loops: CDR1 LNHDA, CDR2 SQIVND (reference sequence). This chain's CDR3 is CASSIGGLESTEAFF. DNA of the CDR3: TGTGCCAGTAGTATCGGAGGGCTGGAATCCACTGAAGCTTTCTTT.

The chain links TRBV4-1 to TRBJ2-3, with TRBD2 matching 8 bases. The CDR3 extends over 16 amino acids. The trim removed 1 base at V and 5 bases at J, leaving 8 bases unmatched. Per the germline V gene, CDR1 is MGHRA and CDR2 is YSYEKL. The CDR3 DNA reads TGCGCCAGCAGCCAAGCGAAAACGGGGGGGCAAGATACGCAGTATTTT. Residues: CASSQAKTGGQDTQYF.

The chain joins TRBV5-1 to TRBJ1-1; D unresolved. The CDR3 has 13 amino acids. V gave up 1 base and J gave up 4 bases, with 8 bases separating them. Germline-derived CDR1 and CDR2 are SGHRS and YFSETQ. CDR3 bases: TGCGCCAGCAGCTTGTCTTCGAGCACTGAAGCTTTCTTT. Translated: CASSLSSSTEAFF.

The CDR3 DNA is TGTGCCAGCTCACCTGACGAGGGGTTGAACACTGAAGCTTTCTTT. Protein: CASSPDEGLNTEAFF. The chain combines TRBV18 with TRBJ1-1; maybe TRBD1 (5 bases). This CDR3 contains 15 residues. Per germline, CDR1 KGHSH and CDR2 LQKENI. Trimming took off 3 bases at V and 0 bases at J, with 11 bases between the two ends.

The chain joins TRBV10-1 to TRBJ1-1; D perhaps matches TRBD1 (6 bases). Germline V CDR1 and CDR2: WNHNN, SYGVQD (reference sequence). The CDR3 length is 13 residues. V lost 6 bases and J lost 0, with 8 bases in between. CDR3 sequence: CASRDSVNTEAFF. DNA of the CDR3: TGCGCCAGCAGGGACAGCGTGAACACTGAAGCTTTCTTT.

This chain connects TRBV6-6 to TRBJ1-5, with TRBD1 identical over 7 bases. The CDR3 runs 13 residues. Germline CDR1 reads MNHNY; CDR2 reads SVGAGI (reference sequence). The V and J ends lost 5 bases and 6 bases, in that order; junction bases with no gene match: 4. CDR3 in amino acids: CASSQGGIQPQHF. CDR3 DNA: TGTGCCAGCAGTCAGGGGGGGATTCAGCCCCAGCATTTT.